A selection of T cell receptor beta chains follows, all from one sample in a study of blood T cell repertoires in COVID-19. Generated by immunoSEQ multiplex PCR, the TCRdb table keeps only in-frame clones and is missing some. The table records some 46,000 clones, 75% to 90% of them present only once. The source material was peripheral blood. These receptors all come from a man aged 55 to 70 with acute or convalescent COVID-19. The CDR3 runs from the conserved cysteine through the conserved F or W. A D gene is named only where the DNA matches it firmly. The listing skips clone size in some rows; elsewhere it reads once, few, many or a size class.

j_call clone_size d_call v_call cdr3_aa cdr3_nt
TRBJ1-1 - TRBD1 TRBV3-1/TRBV3-2 CATQGTGYPEAFF TGTGCCACCCAGGGGACAGGGTACCCTGAAGCTTTCTTT
TRBJ1-4 - - TRBV27 CASSLGEKLFF TGTGCCAGCAGTTTGGGCGAAAAACTGTTTTTT
TRBJ2-4 - TRBD2 TRBV24-1 CATSDWGTSGTKNIQYF TGTGCCACCAGTGATTGGGGGACTAGCGGAACCAAAAACATTCAGTACTTC
TRBJ2-7 - TRBD1 TRBV10-3 CAISQQGTSYEQYF TGTGCCATCAGTCAACAGGGGACCTCCTACGAGCAGTACTTC
TRBJ1-2 - - TRBV28 CASSLFPGWAKGYTF TGTGCCAGCAGTTTATTCCCCGGTTGGGCGAAGGGCTACACCTTC
TRBJ2-7 - TRBD2 TRBV28 CASSSGLAGFYEQYF TGTGCCAGCAGTTCGGGACTAGCGGGGTTCTACGAGCAGTACTTC
TRBJ2-1 - TRBD2 TRBV27 CASSSWTSGRGEQFF TGTGCCAGCAGTTCGTGGACTAGCGGGAGGGGTGAACAGTTCTTC
TRBJ1-5 - TRBD1 TRBV30 CAWSIGAGGQPQHF TGTGCCTGGAGTATAGGGGCAGGGGGCCAGCCCCAGCATTTT
TRBJ2-7 few - TRBV4-1 CASSQGETGHPRNEQYF TGCGCCAGCAGCCAGGGTGAAACAGGGCACCCGCGGAACGAGCAGTACTTC
TRBJ2-7 - TRBD2 TRBV28 CATSTSYYEQYF TGTGCCACCTCGACTAGCTACTACGAGCAGTACTTC
TRBJ2-7 - - TRBV5-4 CATSTWGPISHEQYF TGTGCCACCTCCACCTGGGGGCCAATCTCCCACGAGCAGTACTTC
TRBJ1-1 - - TRBV28 CASSRRGGGNTEAFF TGTGCCAGCAGTCGAAGAGGGGGGGGGAACACTGAAGCTTTCTTT
TRBJ1-3 - - TRBV5-1 CASSLEGGSGNTIYF TGCGCCAGCAGCTTGGAAGGGGGATCTGGAAACACCATATATTTT
TRBJ2-5 - - TRBV5-1 CASSLARLRAETQYF TGCGCCAGCAGCTTGGCCCGTTTACGAGCGGAGACCCAGTACTTC
TRBJ2-7 - TRBD2 TRBV30 CAWSVPSGYEQYF TGTGCCTGGAGTGTACCTAGCGGCTACGAGCAGTACTTC
TRBJ2-7 - - TRBV2 CASSETRSWGERTYF TGTGCCAGCAGTGAAACTCGTAGCTGGGGGGAACGAACGTACTTC
TRBJ2-7 once - TRBV30 CASGAQRGGNEQYF TGTGCCTCGGGGGCCCAGAGGGGCGGGAACGAGCAGTACTTC
TRBJ2-4 - - TRBV2 CASLDARNIQYF TGTGCCTCCCTAGACGCAAGAAACATTCAGTACTTC
TRBJ1-2 - - TRBV19 CASSLNRVRDYGYTF TGTGCCAGTAGTTTAAACAGGGTGAGAGACTATGGCTACACCTTC
TRBJ2-7 once TRBD1 TRBV5-8 CASSHRGGYEQYF TGTGCCAGCAGCCACAGGGGTGGGTACGAGCAGTACTTC
TRBJ2-2 - TRBD1 TRBV5-1 CASSQMDRGTGELFF TGCGCCAGCAGCCAGATGGACAGGGGAACCGGGGAGCTGTTTTTT
TRBJ1-2 - TRBD1 TRBV28 CASTDRLYGYTF TGTGCCAGCACGGACAGGTTGTATGGCTACACCTTC
TRBJ1-4 - - TRBV5-4 CASSLASDKGKLFF TGTGCCAGCAGCTTGGCCTCGGACAAAGGAAAACTGTTTTTT
TRBJ1-6 - - TRBV6-5 CASSKQGYNSPLHF TGTGCCAGCAGCAAACAGGGATATAATTCACCCCTCCACTTT
TRBJ2-1 - TRBD2 TRBV5-4 CASSLGGGGRHNEQFF TGTGCCAGCAGCTTGGGCGGGGGAGGGCGCCACAATGAGCAGTTCTTC
TRBJ1-4 - - TRBV3-1/TRBV3-2 CASSQDAPSGKLFF TGTGCCAGCAGCCAAGATGCGCCATCAGGAAAACTGTTTTTT
TRBJ2-1 - TRBD1 TRBV5-5 CASSRDRVGHEQFF TGTGCCAGCAGCCGGGACAGGGTCGGGCATGAGCAGTTCTTC